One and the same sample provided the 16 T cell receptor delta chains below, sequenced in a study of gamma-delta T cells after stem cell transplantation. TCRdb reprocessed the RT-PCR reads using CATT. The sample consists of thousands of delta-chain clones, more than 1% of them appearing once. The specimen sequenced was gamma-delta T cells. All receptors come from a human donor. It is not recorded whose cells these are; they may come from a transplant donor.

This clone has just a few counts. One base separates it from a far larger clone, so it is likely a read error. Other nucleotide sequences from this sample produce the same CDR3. CDR3 region: CACDTVLSSWDTRQMFF. CDR3 nucleotide sequence: TGTGCCTGTGATACTGTTCTAAGCTCCTGGGACACCCGACAGATGTTTTTC. The chain links TRDV2 to TRDJ3; D call uncertain. This CDR3 spans 17 amino acids. Looked up from germline, CDR1 is GEAIGNYY and CDR2 is EKD. The V end was cut by 4 bases, the J end by 0 bases, with 12 bases between.

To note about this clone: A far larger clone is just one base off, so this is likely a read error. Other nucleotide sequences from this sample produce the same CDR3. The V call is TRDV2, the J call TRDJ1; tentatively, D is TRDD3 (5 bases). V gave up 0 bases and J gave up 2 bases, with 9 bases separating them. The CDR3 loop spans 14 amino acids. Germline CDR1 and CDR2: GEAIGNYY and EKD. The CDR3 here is CACDTVGETDKLIF. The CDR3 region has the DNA TGTGCCTGTGACACCGTTGGGGAAACCGATAAACTCATCTTT.

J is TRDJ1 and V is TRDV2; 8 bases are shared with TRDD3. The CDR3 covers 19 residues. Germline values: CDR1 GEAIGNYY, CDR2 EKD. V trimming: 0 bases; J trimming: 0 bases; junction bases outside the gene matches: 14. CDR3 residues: CACDTLSVLGALYTDKLIF. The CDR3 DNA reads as TGTGCCTGTGACACCCTGTCCGTACTGGGGGCCCTGTACACCGATAAACTCATCTTT.

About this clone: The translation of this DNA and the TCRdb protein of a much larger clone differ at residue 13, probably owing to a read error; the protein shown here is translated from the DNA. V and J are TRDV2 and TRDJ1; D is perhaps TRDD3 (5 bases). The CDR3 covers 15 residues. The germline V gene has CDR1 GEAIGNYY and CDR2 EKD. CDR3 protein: CACDPLGPYTDKPIF. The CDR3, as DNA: TGTGCCTGTGACCCCCTGGGTCCGTACACCGATAAACCCATCTTT.

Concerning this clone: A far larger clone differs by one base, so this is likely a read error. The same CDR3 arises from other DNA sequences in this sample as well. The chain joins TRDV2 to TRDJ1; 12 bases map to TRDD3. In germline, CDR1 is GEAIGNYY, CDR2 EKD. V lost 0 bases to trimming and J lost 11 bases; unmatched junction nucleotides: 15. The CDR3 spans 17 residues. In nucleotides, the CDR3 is TGTGCCTGTGACACCGTAGGTACTGGGGGATACTCCGAAAAGCTCATCTTT. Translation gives CACDTVGTGGYSEKLIF.

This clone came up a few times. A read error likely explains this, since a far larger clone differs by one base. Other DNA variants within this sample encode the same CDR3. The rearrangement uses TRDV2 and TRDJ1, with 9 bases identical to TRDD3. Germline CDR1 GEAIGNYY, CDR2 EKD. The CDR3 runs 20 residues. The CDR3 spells CACDTVSPLGDKRDTDKLIF. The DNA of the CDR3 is TGTGCCTGCGACACCGTAAGTCCCTTGGGGGATAAAAGGGACACCGATAAACTCATCTTT.

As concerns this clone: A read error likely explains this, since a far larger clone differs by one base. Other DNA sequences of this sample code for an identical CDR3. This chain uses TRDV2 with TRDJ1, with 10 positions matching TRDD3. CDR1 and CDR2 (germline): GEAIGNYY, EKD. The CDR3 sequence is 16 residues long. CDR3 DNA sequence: TGTGCCTGTGACGCGCTAGTACTGGGGGATTCCGATAAACTCATTTTT. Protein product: CACDALVLGDSDKLIF.

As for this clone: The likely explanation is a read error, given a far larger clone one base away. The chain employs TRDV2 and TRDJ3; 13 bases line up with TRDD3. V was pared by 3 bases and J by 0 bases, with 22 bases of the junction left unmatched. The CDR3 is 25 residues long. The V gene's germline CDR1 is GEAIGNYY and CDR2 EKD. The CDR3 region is CACDAAGGTGGYAAPGSWDTRQMFF. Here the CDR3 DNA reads TGTGCCTGTGACGCCGCGGGAGGTACTGGGGGATACGCTGCGCCTGGCTCCTGGGACACCCGACAGATGTTTTTC.

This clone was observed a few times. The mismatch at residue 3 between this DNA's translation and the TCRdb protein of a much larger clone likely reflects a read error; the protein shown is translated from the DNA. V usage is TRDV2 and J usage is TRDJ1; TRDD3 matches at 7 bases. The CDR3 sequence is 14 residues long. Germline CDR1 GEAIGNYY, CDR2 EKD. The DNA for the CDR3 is TGTGCCCGTGACTCGTTACTGGGGAAAGATAAACTCATCTTT. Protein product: CARDSLLGKDKLIF.

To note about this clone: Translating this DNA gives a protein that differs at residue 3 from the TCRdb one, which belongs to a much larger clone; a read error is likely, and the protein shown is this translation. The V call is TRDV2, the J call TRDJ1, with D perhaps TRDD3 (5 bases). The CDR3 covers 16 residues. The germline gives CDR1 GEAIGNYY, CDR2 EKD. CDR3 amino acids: CAFDTLSGTNTDKLIF. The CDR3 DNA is TGTGCCTTTGACACCCTGTCTGGGACTAACACCGATAAACTCATCTTT.

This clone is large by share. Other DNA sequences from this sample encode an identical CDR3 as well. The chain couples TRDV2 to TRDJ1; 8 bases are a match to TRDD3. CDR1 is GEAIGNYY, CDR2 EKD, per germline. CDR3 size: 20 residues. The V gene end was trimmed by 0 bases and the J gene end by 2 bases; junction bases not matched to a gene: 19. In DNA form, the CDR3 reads TGTGCCTGTGACACCGTTTACTTCGCCAAACTGGGGGGCCCAACCGATAAACTCATCTTT. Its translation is CACDTVYFAKLGGPTDKLIF.

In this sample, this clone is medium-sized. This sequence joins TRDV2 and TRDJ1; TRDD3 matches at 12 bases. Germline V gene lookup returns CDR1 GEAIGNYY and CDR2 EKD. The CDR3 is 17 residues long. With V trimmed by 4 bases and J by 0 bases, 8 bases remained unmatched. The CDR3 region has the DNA TGTGCCTGTGAGCCTCTACTGGGGGATACTTACACCGATAAACTCATCTTT. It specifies CACEPLLGDTYTDKLIF.

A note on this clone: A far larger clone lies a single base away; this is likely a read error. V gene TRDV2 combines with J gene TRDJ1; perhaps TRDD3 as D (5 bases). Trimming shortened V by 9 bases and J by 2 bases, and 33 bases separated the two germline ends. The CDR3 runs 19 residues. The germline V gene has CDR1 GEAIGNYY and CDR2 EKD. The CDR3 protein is CARSALDTAALHPTDKLIF. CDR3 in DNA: TGTGCCCGTTCCGCGCTAGATACTGCAGCTCTGCATCCAACCGATAAACTCATCTTT.

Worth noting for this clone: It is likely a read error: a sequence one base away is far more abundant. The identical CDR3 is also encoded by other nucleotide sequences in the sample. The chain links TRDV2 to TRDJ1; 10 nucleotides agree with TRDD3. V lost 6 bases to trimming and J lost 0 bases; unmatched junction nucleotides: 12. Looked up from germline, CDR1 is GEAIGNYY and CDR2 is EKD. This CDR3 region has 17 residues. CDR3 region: CACSVLGDPKYTDKLIF. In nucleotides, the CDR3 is TGTGCCTGTTCGGTACTGGGGGATCCCAAGTACACCGATAAACTCATCTTT.

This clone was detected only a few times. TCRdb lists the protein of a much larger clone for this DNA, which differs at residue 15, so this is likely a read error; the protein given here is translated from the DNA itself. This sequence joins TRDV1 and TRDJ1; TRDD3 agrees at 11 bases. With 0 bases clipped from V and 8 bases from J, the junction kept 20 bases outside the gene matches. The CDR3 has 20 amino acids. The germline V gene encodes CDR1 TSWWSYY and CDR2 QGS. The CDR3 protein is CALGELTHDLGDTRYRKLIF. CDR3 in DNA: TGTGCTCTTGGGGAACTTACCCACGATTTGGGGGATACGAGGTATCGGAAACTCATCTTT.

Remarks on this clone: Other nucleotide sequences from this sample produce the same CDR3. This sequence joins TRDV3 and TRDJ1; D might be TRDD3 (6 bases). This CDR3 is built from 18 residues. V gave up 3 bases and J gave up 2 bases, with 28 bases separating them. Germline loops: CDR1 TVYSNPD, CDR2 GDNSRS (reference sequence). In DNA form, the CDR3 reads TGTGCCTTGGGGATTATACCCCGACACCGCCCGGCAACCGATAAACTCATCTTT. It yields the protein CALGIIPRHRPATDKLIF.